This T cell receptor (beta chain) emerged from a study of T-cell memory formation after mild COVID-19. CDR1 and CDR2 (germline): MNHEY, SVGAGI. The CDR3 spans 15 residues. V lost 3 bases and J lost 5; bases outside the gene matches: 6. This clonotype was detected a few times. What it binds is unknown. MiXCR was run by TCRdb on the 5' RACE reads, yielding one entry per CDR3 protein. The data show approximately 340,000 distinct CDR3 sequences, roughly 15% seen once. Study-level results: Clones contracting over day 15 to 85 were CD4/CD8 balanced, with later expanders leaning CD4+.

Material for sequencing was PBMCs or a T cell subset sorted from them (not recorded which). The chain has TRBV6-5 and TRBJ2-5; 10 bases match TRBD2. The receptor was isolated from a man aged 18 to 30 who had mild COVID-19 (a few samples of this study predate the infection). Cell type and time point are not known. Here the CDR3 reads CASSYGSGGMETQYF. The CDR3 nucleotides read TGTGCCAGCAGTTATGGTAGCGGGGGGATGGAGACCCAGTACTTC.